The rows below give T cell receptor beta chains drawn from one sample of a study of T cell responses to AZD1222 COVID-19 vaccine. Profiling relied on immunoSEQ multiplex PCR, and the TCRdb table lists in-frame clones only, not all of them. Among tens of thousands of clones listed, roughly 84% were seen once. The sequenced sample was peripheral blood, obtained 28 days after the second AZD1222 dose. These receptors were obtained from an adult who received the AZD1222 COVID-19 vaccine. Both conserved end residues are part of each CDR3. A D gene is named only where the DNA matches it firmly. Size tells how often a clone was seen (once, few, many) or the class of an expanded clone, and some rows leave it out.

CDR3: CATSTRLEEKLFF; DNA: TGTGCCACCAGCACCCGACTGGAAGAAAAACTGTTTTTT; D: NA; V: TRBV15; J: TRBJ1-4; size: NA
CDR3: CAGGTGSSYNEQFF; DNA: TGTGCCGGGGGGACAGGGAGCTCCTACAATGAGCAGTTCTTC; D: TRBD1; V: TRBV2; J: TRBJ2-1; size: NA
CDR3: CASSLPRGTGVYEQYF; DNA: TGTGCCAGCAGCCTCCCCCGTGGGACAGGGGTTTACGAGCAGTACTTC; D: TRBD1; V: TRBV7-9; J: TRBJ2-7; size: once
CDR3: CASSLVLGPNTGELFF; DNA: TGTGCCAGCAGCTTAGTCCTGGGGCCTAACACCGGGGAGCTGTTTTTT; D: NA; V: TRBV7-2; J: TRBJ2-2; size: NA
CDR3: CASSLAASGNTIYF; DNA: TGTGCCAGCAGCTTGGCAGCCTCTGGAAACACCATATATTTT; D: NA; V: TRBV11-2; J: TRBJ1-3; size: NA
CDR3: CATSDGIGGSDEQFF; DNA: TGTGCCACCAGTGATGGTATCGGGGGGTCCGATGAGCAGTTCTTC; D: TRBD2; V: TRBV24-1; J: TRBJ2-1; size: NA
CDR3: CASSPRKGGETQYF; DNA: TGTGCCAGTAGTCCCCGGAAGGGAGGAGAGACCCAGTACTTC; D: NA; V: TRBV19; J: TRBJ2-5; size: NA
CDR3: CASSEGESTDTQYF; DNA: TGTGCCAGCAGCGAAGGAGAGAGCACAGATACGCAGTATTTT; D: NA; V: TRBV9; J: TRBJ2-3; size: NA
CDR3: CASSLGPTNEKLFF; DNA: TGTGCCAGCAGCTTAGGACCGACTAATGAAAAACTGTTTTTT; D: NA; V: TRBV7-2; J: TRBJ1-4; size: NA
CDR3: CASSQGGNEQFF; DNA: TGTGCCAGCAGTCAGGGGGGCAATGAGCAGTTCTTC; D: NA; V: TRBV27; J: TRBJ2-1; size: NA
CDR3: CASSVADRGYHNSPLHF; DNA: TGTGCCAGCAGCGTGGCGGACAGGGGTTATCATAATTCACCCCTCCACTTT; D: TRBD1; V: TRBV9; J: TRBJ1-6; size: NA
CDR3: CASSEYGVWPYEQYF; DNA: TGTGCCAGCAGTGAATATGGGGTTTGGCCCTACGAGCAGTACTTC; D: NA; V: TRBV6-1; J: TRBJ2-7; size: NA
CDR3: CAISESPGQLLSTDTQYF; DNA: TGTGCCATCAGTGAGTCGCCGGGACAGTTATTAAGCACAGATACGCAGTATTTT; D: TRBD1; V: TRBV10-3; J: TRBJ2-3; size: NA
CDR3: CASSSGANTGELFF; DNA: TGTGCCAGCAGCAGCGGGGCAAACACCGGGGAGCTGTTTTTT; D: TRBD2; V: TRBV7-2; J: TRBJ2-2; size: NA
CDR3: CASSGSDYEQYF; DNA: TGTGCCAGCAGCGGATCCGATTACGAGCAGTACTTC; D: NA; V: TRBV2; J: TRBJ2-7; size: NA
CDR3: CSVVTAMNTEAFF; DNA: TGCAGCGTCGTGACAGCCATGAACACTGAAGCTTTCTTT; D: NA; V: TRBV29-1; J: TRBJ1-1; size: NA
CDR3: CASSVQSELNEQFF; DNA: TGTGCCAGCAGCGTTCAGTCGGAGTTGAATGAGCAGTTCTTC; D: NA; V: TRBV9; J: TRBJ2-1; size: NA
CDR3: CSVEFGGGGNTIYF; DNA: TGCAGCGTTGAATTCGGGGGAGGTGGAAACACCATATATTTT; D: NA; V: TRBV29-1; J: TRBJ1-3; size: NA
CDR3: CASSLGGENEQFF; DNA: TGTGCTAGCAGCTTGGGAGGGGAGAATGAGCAGTTCTTC; D: TRBD2; V: TRBV7-7; J: TRBJ2-1; size: NA
CDR3: CASSGSGGLRETQYF; DNA: TGTGCCAGCAGTGGAAGCGGGGGCCTGAGAGAGACCCAGTACTTC; D: TRBD2; V: TRBV2; J: TRBJ2-5; size: NA
CDR3: CASSYGVRYRNTGELFF; DNA: TGTGCCAGCAGTTACGGGGTTCGGTACCGCAACACCGGGGAGCTGTTTTTT; D: NA; V: TRBV6-2/TRBV6-3; J: TRBJ2-2; size: NA
CDR3: CASSQDWGVNQPQHF; DNA: TGCGCCAGCAGCCAAGACTGGGGGGTCAATCAGCCCCAGCATTTT; D: NA; V: TRBV4-1; J: TRBJ1-5; size: NA
CDR3: CAWTMGDQPQHF; DNA: TGTGCCTGGACCATGGGGGACCAGCCCCAGCATTTT; D: NA; V: TRBV30; J: TRBJ1-5; size: NA
CDR3: CASGLEAGSPEQYF; DNA: TGCGCCAGCGGTCTGGAGGCAGGGAGTCCCGAGCAGTACTTC; D: NA; V: TRBV4-1; J: TRBJ2-7; size: few
CDR3: CASSQDGTGGTEAFF; DNA: TGCGCCAGCAGCCAAGACGGGACAGGGGGCACTGAAGCTTTCTTT; D: TRBD1; V: TRBV4-3; J: TRBJ1-1; size: NA
CDR3: CASSAAGTSGFNEQFF; DNA: TGTGCCAGCAGCGCCGCCGGGACTAGCGGATTCAATGAGCAGTTCTTC; D: TRBD2; V: TRBV5-4; J: TRBJ2-1; size: NA
CDR3: CASRRLRGMGENTEAFF; DNA: TGTGCCAGCAGACGCCTTAGGGGGATGGGAGAGAACACTGAAGCTTTCTTT; D: NA; V: TRBV11-2; J: TRBJ1-1; size: NA
CDR3: CASSLGQMNTEAFF; DNA: TGCGCCAGCAGCTTAGGACAGATGAACACTGAAGCTTTCTTT; D: NA; V: TRBV5-1; J: TRBJ1-1; size: NA
CDR3: CASSLEGRYQPQHF; DNA: TGTGCCAGCAGTTTAGAGGGTCGTTATCAGCCCCAGCATTTT; D: NA; V: TRBV27; J: TRBJ1-5; size: NA
CDR3: CASSQDSLAGGRETQYF; DNA: TGTGCCAGCAGCCAAGATTCCCTAGCGGGGGGCCGGGAGACCCAGTACTTC; D: TRBD2; V: TRBV4-2; J: TRBJ2-5; size: few
CDR3: CASSLGGTSYEQYF; DNA: TGTGCCAGCAGCCTTGGGGGAACCTCCTACGAGCAGTACTTC; D: NA; V: TRBV7-6; J: TRBJ2-7; size: once
CDR3: CASSLVAGGLESTGELFF; DNA: TGTGCCAGCAGCTTAGTTGCGGGGGGGCTCGAGAGCACCGGGGAGCTGTTTTTT; D: TRBD2; V: TRBV7-2; J: TRBJ2-2; size: NA
CDR3: CASSKPPGGQYF; DNA: TGTGCCAGCAGCAAACCCCCGGGGGGACAGTACTTC; D: TRBD2; V: TRBV12-3/TRBV12-4; J: TRBJ2-4; size: NA
CDR3: CATSGTGIDEKLFF; DNA: TGTGCCACAAGCGGGACGGGGATCGATGAAAAACTGTTTTTT; D: NA; V: TRBV19; J: TRBJ1-4; size: NA
CDR3: CASSYGSGSGANVLTF; DNA: TGTGCCAGCAGTTACGGTTCAGGCTCTGGGGCCAACGTCCTGACTTTC; D: NA; V: TRBV6-5; J: TRBJ2-6; size: NA
CDR3: CASSPLGGYGNTIYF; DNA: TGTGCCAGCAGCCCCCTCGGAGGGTACGGAAACACCATATATTTT; D: NA; V: TRBV7-2; J: TRBJ1-3; size: NA
CDR3: CASSIGTGKETQYF; DNA: TGTGCCAGCAGCATAGGGACAGGGAAAGAGACCCAGTACTTC; D: TRBD1; V: TRBV3-1/TRBV3-2; J: TRBJ2-5; size: NA